These 16 T cell receptor beta chains were all obtained from the same sample, sequenced in a study of response to subunit inactivated influenza vaccine. TCRdb reprocessed the RT-PCR reads via MiXCR and lists one record per CDR3 protein. The table has roughly 630,000 distinct CDR3 sequences, around 13% seen once. The sample consisted of PBMCs from blood, taken less than 15 days before vaccination. The source of these receptors is a man aged 45 to 65 who received an inactivated influenza vaccine.

This clonotype occurred a few times. The genes are TRBV24-1 and TRBJ2-1; D might be TRBD1 (6 bases). CDR3 length: 14 amino acids. CDR1 is KGHDR, CDR2 SFDVKD, per germline. V was shortened by 5 bases and J by 7 bases, with 14 bases between the two germline ends. CDR3 sequence reads: CATSGLARGNEQFF. The CDR3 DNA sequence: TGTGCCACCAGTGGGTTAGCGAGGGGGAATGAGCAGTTCTTC.

This chain connects TRBV10-3 to TRBJ2-7; 7 bases agree with TRBD1. Germline loops: CDR1 ENHRY, CDR2 SYGVKD. The ends lost 0 bases at V and 9 bases at J; junction bases unmatched: 8. There are 14 residues in the CDR3. The CDR3 protein is CAISESYYRTGQYF. The CDR3, as DNA: TGTGCCATCAGTGAGTCGTATTATAGGACAGGGCAGTACTTC.

This sequence joins TRBV18 and TRBJ1-2; possible D gene TRBD1, 5 bases. This CDR3 spans 14 amino acids. V dropped 3 bases and J dropped 8 bases, with 16 bases sitting between them. Germline CDR1 and CDR2: KGHSH and LQKENI. CDR3 sequence reads: CASSPERTHRGYTF. CDR3 bases: TGTGCCAGCTCACCCGAGAGGACACACCGAGGCTACACCTTC.

The chain uses TRBV7-2 and TRBJ2-5, with 7 positions matching TRBD1. Germline values: CDR1 SGHTA, CDR2 FQGNSA. The CDR3 covers 16 residues. Trimming removed 1 base from V and 5 bases from J; junction bases left unmatched: 10. In nucleotides, the CDR3 is TGTGCCAGCAGCTTAGTTGGGACAGTTGTTAAGGAGACCCAGTACTTC. It yields the protein CASSLVGTVVKETQYF.

J is TRBJ1-6 and V is TRBV5-1; 8 nucleotides match TRBD1. Trimming took 5 bases from V and 5 from J; bases not matched to a gene: 3. The CDR3 loop spans 14 amino acids. CDR1 is SGHRS and CDR2 is YFSETQ in the germline V gene. This CDR3 is CASRSGQDNSPLHF. CDR3 DNA sequence: TGCGCCAGCAGATCGGGACAGGATAATTCACCCCTCCACTTT.

The chain combines TRBV28 with TRBJ2-2, with 8 bases identical to TRBD2. The CDR3 is 14 amino acids. V trimming: 8 bases; J trimming: 6 bases; junction bases outside the gene matches: 8. The germline gives CDR1 MDHEN, CDR2 SYDVKM. Here the CDR3 reads CASLGTRSPGELFF. The DNA of the CDR3 is TGTGCCAGCCTCGGGACTAGAAGCCCCGGGGAGCTGTTTTTT.

This clonotype showed up just a few times. The chain is built from TRBV5-1 and TRBJ2-5; maybe TRBD1 (5 bases). The germline V gene has CDR1 SGHRS and CDR2 YFSETQ. The CDR3 is 13 amino acids. V was cut by 4 bases and J by 1 base, with 8 bases left in between. In DNA form, the CDR3 reads TGCGCCAGCAGCACGGACACCCAAGAGACCCAGTACTTC. Translation: CASSTDTQETQYF.

This clonotype was seen a handful of times. V gene TRBV11-2 combines with J gene TRBJ2-1; unclear D gene. This CDR3 has 14 residues. Germline V gene sequence: CDR1 SGHAT, CDR2 FQNNGV. Trimming removed 0 bases at V and 7 bases at J, with 10 bases between. The CDR3 nucleotides are TGTGCCAGCAGCTTAGACTACCAAAAGAATGAGCAGTTCTTC. This sequence encodes CASSLDYQKNEQFF.

This clonotype turned up a few times. The chain links TRBV6-2 or TRBV6-3 to TRBJ2-5; 10 bases match TRBD2. V lost 2 bases and J lost 0; bases outside the gene matches: 6. Germline-derived CDR1 and CDR2 are MNHEY and SVGEGT. The CDR3 extends over 17 amino acids. CDR3 coding DNA: TGTGCCAGCAGTTACATTGCGACTAGCGGGTACCAAGAGACCCAGTACTTC. This sequence encodes CASSYIATSGYQETQYF.

The chain couples TRBV28 to TRBJ2-3; unclear D gene. V was trimmed by 2 bases and J by 1 base, leaving 10 bases between them. The CDR3 runs 15 residues. Germline V gene data show CDR1 as MDHEN and CDR2 as SYDVKM. The CDR3 coding sequence is TGTGCCAGCAGTTTAGACGGAATTGGCACAGATACGCAGTATTTT. Translation gives CASSLDGIGTDTQYF.

This clonotype appeared a few times. The gene calls are TRBV4-3 and TRBJ2-1, with 9 nucleotides matching TRBD2. The CDR3 is 14 amino acids. Germline values: CDR1 LGHNA, CDR2 YSLEER. V dropped 0 bases and J dropped 14; count of bases not matched to a gene: 8. DNA for the CDR3: TGCGCCAGCAGCCAAGAGATGGCGGGAGGGGAGGAGTTCTTC. Translation gives CASSQEMAGGEEFF.

The rearrangement joins TRBV11-2 to TRBJ2-3, with 9 bases aligning to TRBD2. This CDR3 has 16 amino acids. CDR1 and CDR2 from the germline V gene are SGHAT and FQNNGV. Trimming took 1 base from V and 4 from J; bases not matched to a gene: 6. CDR3 in DNA: TGTGCCAGCAGCTTAGGTATTAGCGGGAGCTCAGATACGCAGTATTTT. Translated: CASSLGISGSSDTQYF. The full variable domain, rest sourced from reference TRBV11-2 and TRBJ2-3, is EAGVAQSPRYKIIEKRQSVAFWCNPISGHATLYWYQQILGQGPKLLIQFQNNGVVDDSQLPKDRFSAERLKGVDSTLKIQPAKLEDSAVYLCASSLGISGSSDTQYFGPGTRLTVL.

This clonotype was found a few times. This chain connects TRBV25-1 to TRBJ2-7; tentatively, D is TRBD1 (5 bases). The V end was cut by 7 bases, the J end by 2 bases, with 9 bases between. The CDR3 is 12 amino acids. CDR1 is MGHDK, CDR2 SYGVNS, per germline. In DNA form, the CDR3 reads TGTGCCAGCACTGACAGTCCCTACGAGCAGTACTTC. Protein sequence: CASTDSPYEQYF.

The genes are TRBV29-1 and TRBJ2-7, with D tentatively TRBD1 or TRBD2 (5 bases each). V was trimmed by 7 bases and J by 3 bases, leaving 10 bases between them. The CDR3 runs to 11 residues. Germline CDR1 reads SQVTM; CDR2 reads ANQGSEA. CDR3 loop: CSGGSGYEQYF. The CDR3 coding sequence is TGCAGCGGGGGGTCGGGCTACGAGCAGTACTTC.

The chain links TRBV6-1 to TRBJ2-1; D unclear. CDR3 length equals 12 residues. Trimming cost V 2 bases and J 6 bases, with 5 bases left between them. The germline CDR1 and CDR2 sequences are MNHNS and SASEGT. The CDR3 spells CASSEISNEQFF. CDR3 nucleotides: TGTGCCAGCAGTGAAATTAGCAATGAGCAGTTCTTC.

The table lists this clonotype with a few counts. This rearrangement joins TRBV27 to TRBJ2-5; weak D call: TRBD1 (6 bases). Trimming cost V 5 bases and J 5 bases, with 15 bases left between them. Germline V gene sequence: CDR1 MNHEY, CDR2 SMNVEV (reference sequence). The CDR3 extends over 14 amino acids. CDR3 protein: CASSLTQGFETQYF. The CDR3, as DNA: TGTGCCAGCAGTCTCACTCAGGGGTTTGAGACCCAGTACTTC.